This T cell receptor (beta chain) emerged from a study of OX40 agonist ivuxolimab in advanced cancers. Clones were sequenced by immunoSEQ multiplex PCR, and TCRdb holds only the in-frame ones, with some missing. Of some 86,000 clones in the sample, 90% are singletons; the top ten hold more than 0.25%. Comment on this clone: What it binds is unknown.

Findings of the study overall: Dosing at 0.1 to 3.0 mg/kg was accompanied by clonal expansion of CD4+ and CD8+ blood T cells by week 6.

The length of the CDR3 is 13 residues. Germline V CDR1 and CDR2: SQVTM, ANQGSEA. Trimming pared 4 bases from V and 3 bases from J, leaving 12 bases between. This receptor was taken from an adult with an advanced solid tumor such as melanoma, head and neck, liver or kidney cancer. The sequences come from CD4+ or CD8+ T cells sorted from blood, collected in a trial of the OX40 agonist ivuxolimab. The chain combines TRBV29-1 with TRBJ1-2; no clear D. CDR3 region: CSVAQTRDYGYTF. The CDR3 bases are TGCAGCGTTGCCCAAACAAGGGACTATGGCTACACCTTC.